What follows are 24 T cell receptor beta chains derived from one specimen sequenced in a study of tumor-infiltrating lymphocytes in primary liver carcinoma. The source of the blood RNA was unsorted whole blood, and germline DNA was extracted as well. A primer matching the constant region was used to make TCR beta cDNA from approximately 0.55 ug of total RNA. Three nested multiplex PCR rounds, a slightly modified ARM-PCR method, built the TCR beta libraries. It was with TRBV1-TRBV30 forward primers and a C-beta reverse primer that the first two PCR rounds were run, at approximately 9 cycles each. TCRdb reanalysed the multiplex PCR reads using MiXCR and keeps one entry per CDR3 protein. In the table there are approximately 300,000 distinct CDR3 sequences, more than 55% of which are singletons. Sequenced input: peripheral blood. The receptors were gathered from a man aged 35 to 55 with primary liver carcinoma and hepatitis B virus infection.

Points on this clonotype: One end of the junction fails to match germline, which may point to a read error. The chain carries TRBV4-3 and TRBJ2-3; the D gene is possibly TRBD2 (5 bases). The CDR3 runs to 15 residues. Germline-derived CDR1 and CDR2 are LGHNA and YSLEER. The DNA for the CDR3 is TGCGCCAGCAGCCGAGAATGGAGGAACGTGGATACGCAATATTTT. This codes for CASSREWRNVDTQYF.

To note about this clonotype: The CDR3 carries no conserved terminal phenylalanine or tryptophan, so it likely arises from a read error. The chain uses TRBV28 and TRBJ2-1; D is undetermined. The CDR3 loop spans 16 amino acids. The germline V gene has CDR1 MDHEN and CDR2 SYDVKM. V lost 5 bases to trimming and J lost 0 bases, with 14 bases between them. The CDR3 reads CASSIVGGSSYNEQFL. DNA of the CDR3: TGTGCCAGCAGTATCGTTGGCGGAAGCTCCTACAATGAGCAGTTCCTC.

As concerns this clonotype: Germline is not matched at one junction end, which may reflect a read error. The rearrangement links TRBV6-5 to TRBJ2-6, with D possibly matching TRBD1 (5 bases). This CDR3 region has 13 residues. CDR1 is MNHEY and CDR2 is SVGAGI in the germline V gene. The CDR3 DNA reads as TGTGCCAGCAGGCTCTCTGGGGCCAACATCCTGACTTTC. This translates into CASRLSGANILTF.

The table lists this clonotype with many counts. The chain combines TRBV6-5 with TRBJ1-2; tentatively, D is TRBD1 (5 bases). Trimming took 0 bases from V and 8 from J, leaving 7 bases between them. The CDR3 length is 12 residues. Germline loops: CDR1 MNHEY, CDR2 SVGAGI. This CDR3 reads CASSYSGGGYTF. CDR3 bases: TGTGCCAGCAGTTACTCGGGGGGAGGCTACACCTTC.

Worth noting for this clonotype: This may stem from a read error, because a much larger clone lies one nucleotide away. The chain is built from TRBV24-1 and TRBJ2-1; D perhaps matches TRBD2 (6 bases). Per germline, CDR1 KGHDR and CDR2 SFDVKD. The CDR3 loop spans 17 amino acids. CDR3 coding DNA: TGTACCACCAGTGACCCCTCGACGGGAGTATTGTACAATGAGCAGTTCTTC. Residues: CTTSDPSTGVLYNEQFF.

Turning to this clonotype: A much larger clone lies one base from this, so it may be a read error. The CDR3 ends on some other residue instead of the conserved phenylalanine or tryptophan, so this is likely a read error. This chain connects TRBV5-4 to TRBJ2-3, with 8 positions matching TRBD1. The CDR3 covers 13 residues. V was clipped by 8 bases and J by 3 bases; unmatched bases: 5. Germline V gene data show CDR1 as SGHNT and CDR2 as YYREEE (reference sequence). Here the CDR3 DNA reads TGTGCCAGTGGACAGGGTGGGACAGATACGCAGTATCTT. Its translation is CASGQGGTDTQYL.

A remark on this clonotype: This may stem from a read error, because a much larger clone lies one nucleotide away. Here the CDR3 omits its conserved ending phenylalanine or tryptophan, so a read error is the likely source. The J gene is TRBJ1-5, the V gene TRBV12-3 or TRBV12-4, with D hard to call. V lost 0 bases and J lost 0, with 6 bases in between. The CDR3 contains 15 residues. Here the CDR3 reads CASSLAFYSNQPQHL. The CDR3 nucleotides are TGTGCCAGCAGTTTAGCCTTTTATAGCAATCAGCCCCAGCATTTG.

This clonotype turned up a few times. This rearrangement joins TRBV6-1 to TRBJ1-2; D gene ambiguous. CDR1 and CDR2 (germline): MNHNS, SASEGT. V gave up 0 bases and J gave up 4 bases, with 15 bases separating them. CDR3 length equals 16 residues. CDR3 sequence: CASSEAGLAVVYGYTF. The CDR3 DNA reads as TGTGCCAGCAGTGAAGCAGGGTTGGCAGTTGTCTATGGCTACACCTTC.

This clonotype was recorded only once. The J gene is TRBJ2-1, the V gene TRBV11-2; D might be TRBD2 (6 bases). CDR3 size: 19 residues. V lost 7 bases and J 0 bases, leaving 25 bases between the germline ends. Germline V CDR1 and CDR2: SGHAT, FQNNGV. CDR3 sequence (DNA): TGTGCCAGCAACTCCAGAGGAAATCTCGGGGGATACTCCTACAATGAGCAGTTCTTC. Translation: CASNSRGNLGGYSYNEQFF. The full variable domain, its missing parts supplied by reference TRBV11-2 and TRBJ2-1, is EAGVAQSPRYKIIEKRQSVAFWCNPISGHATLYWYQQILGQGPKLLIQFQNNGVVDDSQLPKDRFSAERLKGVDSTLKIQPAKLEDSAVYLCASNSRGNLGGYSYNEQFFGPGTRLTVL.

This clonotype was detected ten times or more. The chain joins TRBV4-2 to TRBJ2-7, with D possibly called TRBD1 or TRBD2 (5 bases each). Germline lookup yields CDR1 LGHNA and CDR2 YNFKEQ. V was cut by 3 bases and J by 2 bases, with 14 bases left in between. The CDR3 covers 15 residues. The CDR3 protein is CASSQAGTATYEQYF. The CDR3 DNA reads as TGTGCCAGCAGCCAGGCCGGGACGGCAACCTACGAGCAGTACTTC.

For this clonotype: The junction does not match germline at one end; this may be a read error. The chain joins TRBV6-1 to TRBJ2-7, with D unresolved. Germline V lookup: CDR1 MNHNS, CDR2 SASEGT. There are 13 residues in the CDR3. This chain's CDR3 is CASSATSSYKQYF. CDR3 bases: TGTGCCAGCAGTGCCACCTCTTCCTACAAGCAGTACTTC.

This clonotype was observed many times. This chain uses TRBV4-1 with TRBJ2-2; D possibly corresponds to TRBD1 (7 bases). Trimming shortened V by 3 bases and J by 0 bases, and 11 bases separated the two germline ends. CDR1 and CDR2 (germline): MGHRA, YSYEKL. The CDR3 is 16 amino acids. DNA for the CDR3: TGCGCCAGCAGCCATGGCAGGGGGGCGAACACCGGGGAGCTGTTTTTT. Amino acids: CASSHGRGANTGELFF.

With respect to this clonotype: A read error may account for a junction end that differs from germline. The chain uses TRBV29-1 and TRBJ2-3; 7 bases are shared with TRBD2. The CDR3 is 13 amino acids. CDR1 and CDR2 (germline): SQVTM, ANQGSEA. CDR3 DNA: TGCGGCGTTGGCGGGAGAGGCACAGATACGCAGTGTTTT. Amino acid sequence: CGVGGRGTDTQCF.

J is TRBJ2-5 and V is TRBV5-1; 12 bases line up with TRBD2. CDR3 length: 15 residues. Germline V gives CDR1 SGHRS, CDR2 YFSETQ. Trimming cost V 4 bases and J 1 base; bases outside gene matches: 2. The CDR3 sequence is CASSQTSGSQETQYF. CDR3 DNA sequence: TGCGCCAGCAGCCAGACTAGCGGGAGCCAAGAGACCCAGTACTTC.

Details on this clonotype: This may stem from a read error, because a much larger clone lies one nucleotide away. The V and J genes are TRBV5-6 and TRBJ2-1; D unresolved. In germline, CDR1 is SGHDT, CDR2 YYEEEE. The CDR3 loop spans 14 amino acids. The CDR3 DNA is TGTGCCAGCAGCTTGGCTACAGTCAACAATGGGCAGTTCTTC. Protein sequence: CASSLATVNNGQFF. Supplemented by reference TRBV5-6 and TRBJ2-1, the full variable domain reads DAGVTQSPTHLIKTRGQQVTLRCSPKSGHDTVSWYQQALGQGPQFIFQYYEEEERQRGNFPDRFSGHQFPNYSSELNVNALLLGDSALYLCASSLATVNNGQFFGPGTRLTVL.

The chain recombines TRBV11-2 with TRBJ1-4; no firm D call. This CDR3 has 14 residues. CDR1 is SGHAT, CDR2 FQNNGV, per germline. V was shortened by 1 base and J by 7 bases, with 10 bases between the two germline ends. The CDR3, as DNA: TGTGCCAGCAGCTTAGGACTGGCGAGTGAAAAACTGTTTTTT. Its translation is CASSLGLASEKLFF.

With regard to this clonotype: Being one base from a much bigger clone, this may be a read error. The chain carries TRBV6-5 and TRBJ2-7, with unresolved D. Trimming removed 2 bases at V and 5 bases at J, with 13 bases between. This CDR3 region has 14 residues. CDR1 is MNHEY and CDR2 is SVGAGI in the germline V gene. In DNA form, the CDR3 reads TGTGCCAGCAGTTACGGGCCAGCGAGGAACGAGCAGTACTTC. It is translated as CASSYGPARNEQYF.

Comments on this clonotype: Since a much larger clone is just one base distant, this may be a read error. The rearrangement links TRBV14 to TRBJ2-7; no reliable D call. Germline V gene sequence: CDR1 SGHDN, CDR2 FVKESK. This CDR3 has 14 residues. With 4 bases removed from V and 5 bases from J, the gap between germline ends came to 15 bases. CDR3 in amino acids: CASSPSYFINEQYF. The CDR3 bases are TGTGCCAGCAGCCCTTCCTATTTCATAAACGAGCAGTACTTC. Filled out from reference TRBV14 and TRBJ2-7, the complete variable domain reads EAGVTQFPSHSVIEKGQTVTLRCDPISGHDNLYWYRRVMGKEIKFLLHFVKESKQDESGMPNNRFLAERTGGTYSTLKVQPAELEDSGVYFCASSPSYFINEQYFGPGTRLTVT.

This clonotype was seen at least ten times. The chain uses TRBV6-5 and TRBJ2-1; D ambiguous. Germline-derived CDR1 and CDR2 are MNHEY and SVGAGI. Trimming stripped 0 bases from V and 3 bases from J, with 9 bases between. This CDR3 has 15 residues. DNA for the CDR3: TGTGCCAGCAGTTACTCGCGCACCCTCTACAATGAGCAGTTCTTC. Protein: CASSYSRTLYNEQFF.

About this clonotype: The junction departs from the called germline gene at one end, perhaps through a read error. The chain recombines TRBV24-1 with TRBJ1-5; TRBD1 is a possible D gene (5 bases). Germline V lookup: CDR1 KGHDR, CDR2 SFDVKD. This CDR3 has 18 residues. The CDR3: CATRMDNGRKISNRPQHF. DNA of the CDR3: TGTGCTACCCGAATGGACAACGGACGGAAAATTAGCAATCGGCCCCAGCATTTT.

This clonotype has a single count. Since a much larger clone is just one base distant, this may be a read error. Without the conserved terminal phenylalanine or tryptophan, this CDR3 likely stems from a read error. The chain recombines TRBV5-5 with TRBJ2-3; D not certain. Germline assignment: CDR1 SGHKS and CDR2 YYEKEE (reference sequence). The CDR3 runs 13 residues. V was shortened by 5 bases and J by 0 bases, with 7 bases between the two germline ends. CDR3 region: CASRSGSTDTQYL. The CDR3 nucleotides read TGTGCCAGCAGATCCGGGAGCACAGATACGCAGTATTTG.

With respect to this clonotype: A much larger clone differs by one base, so this may be a read error. The chain uses TRBV7-8 and TRBJ2-7; possible D gene TRBD1, 8 bases. This CDR3 has 17 residues. Germline assignment: CDR1 SGHVS and CDR2 FQNEAQ. As DNA, the CDR3 is TGTGCCAGCAGCTCTTTCGGAGCGGGACAGGCGGACTACGAGCGGTACTTC. It encodes CASSSFGAGQADYERYF.

The chain employs TRBV5-6 and TRBJ2-5, with D maybe TRBD2 (5 bases). Germline V gives CDR1 SGHDT, CDR2 YYEEEE. The ends were cut back, 1 base at V and 4 bases at J, with 14 bases in the middle. CDR3 length: 15 amino acids. CDR3 nucleotides: TGTGCCAGCAGCTTGCGACCCCTGCGGGTAGAGACCCAGTACTTC. Its protein is CASSLRPLRVETQYF.

The J gene is TRBJ1-5, the V gene TRBV7-9; TRBD1 matches 10 bases. J lost 5 bases, V lost 5 bases, and 9 bases had no gene match. The length of the CDR3 is 16 residues. CDR1 SEHNR and CDR2 FQNEAQ come from the germline V gene (reference sequence). In DNA, the CDR3 is TGTGCCAGCAGCCAGACCCCCGGGACAGGGGATCAGCCCCAGCATTTT. This sequence encodes CASSQTPGTGDQPQHF.